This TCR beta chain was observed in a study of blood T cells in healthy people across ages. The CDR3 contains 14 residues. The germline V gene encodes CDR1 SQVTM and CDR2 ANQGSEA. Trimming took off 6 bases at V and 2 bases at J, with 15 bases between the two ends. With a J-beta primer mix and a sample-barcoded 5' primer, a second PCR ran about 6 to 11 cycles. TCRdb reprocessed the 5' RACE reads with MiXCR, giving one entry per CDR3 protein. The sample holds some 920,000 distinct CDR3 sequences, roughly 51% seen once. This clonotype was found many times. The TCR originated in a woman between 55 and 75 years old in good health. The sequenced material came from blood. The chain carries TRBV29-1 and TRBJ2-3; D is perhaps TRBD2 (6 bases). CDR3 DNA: TGCAGCGTCGGGGGAAGCGGATCCACAGATACGCAGTATTTT. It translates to CSVGGSGSTDTQYF.